Below, one TCR beta chain is given with its context. Libraries were prepared by immunoSEQ multiplex PCR; TCRdb keeps only in-frame clonotypes and omits some of them. This table has roughly 84,000 clones, roughly 91% appearing once. These data come from a study of control samples from healthy donors and cancer patients. Germline values: CDR1 GTSNPN, CDR2 SVGIG (reference sequence). The CDR3 extends over 13 amino acids. Trimming cost V 1 base and J 6 bases, with 10 bases left between them. The sequenced sample was blood. This clonotype was sampled from a man aged 45 to 65 in good health. The gene calls are TRBV30 and TRBJ1-5; tentative D call: TRBD1 (6 bases). CDR3 loop: CAWSGGQGQPQHF. The CDR3 DNA is TGTGCCTGGAGTGGGGGGCAGGGTCAGCCCCAGCATTTT. The entire variable domain, with the rest obtained from reference TRBV30 and TRBJ1-5, is as follows: SQTIHQWPATLVQPVGSPLSLECTVEGTSNPNLYWYRQAAGRGLQLLFYSVGIGQISSEVPQNLSASRPQDRQFILSSKKLLLSDSGFYLCAWSGGQGQPQHFGDGTRLSIL.